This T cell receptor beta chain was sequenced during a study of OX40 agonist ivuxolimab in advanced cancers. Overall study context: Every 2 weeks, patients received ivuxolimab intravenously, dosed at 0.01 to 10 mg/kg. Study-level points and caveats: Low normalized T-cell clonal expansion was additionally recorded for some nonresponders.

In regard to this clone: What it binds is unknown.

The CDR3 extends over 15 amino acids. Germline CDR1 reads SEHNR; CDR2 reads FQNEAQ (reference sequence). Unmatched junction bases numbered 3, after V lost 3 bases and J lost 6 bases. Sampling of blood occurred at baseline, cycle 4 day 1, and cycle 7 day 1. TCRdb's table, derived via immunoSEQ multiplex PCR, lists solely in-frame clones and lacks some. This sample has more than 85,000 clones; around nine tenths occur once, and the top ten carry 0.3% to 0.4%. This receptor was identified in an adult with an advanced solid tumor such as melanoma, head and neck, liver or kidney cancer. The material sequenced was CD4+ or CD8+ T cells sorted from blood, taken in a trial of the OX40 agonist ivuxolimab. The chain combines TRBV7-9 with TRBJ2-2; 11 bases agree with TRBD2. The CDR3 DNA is TGTGCCAGCAGCTTCCTAGCGGGAGGTGCCGGGGAGCTGTTTTTT. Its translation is CASSFLAGGAGELFF.